The T cell receptor (beta chain) described here comes from a study of sequential checkpoint blockade in melanoma. Background on the study: Randomization was 1:1 between first-line nivolumab→ipilimumab and ipilimumab→nivolumab. Both treatment sequences were followed by maintenance nivolumab.

Treatment here: randomized to nivolumab then ipilimumab (arm A) or the reverse (arm B). Live CD3+CD8+ CD19− CD56− cells were sorted from PBMCs. The V gene's germline CDR1 is SEHNR and CDR2 FQNEAQ (reference sequence). With 5 bases removed from V and 8 bases from J, the gap between germline ends came to 21 bases. The CDR3 sequence is 16 residues long. Generated by immunoSEQ multiplex PCR, the TCRdb table keeps only in-frame clones and is missing some. This sample yields over 15,000 clones, of which 60% to 80% are seen a single time; about a third belongs to the top ten. This chain joins TRBV7-9 and TRBJ2-2; tentative D call: TRBD2 (6 bases). The sequenced sample was CD8+ T cells sorted from blood (inferred from file names), obtained from a patient given nivolumab and ipilimumab in sequence. The clonotype comes from a human donor with melanoma. DNA for the CDR3: TGTGCCAGCAGCCCCCCCCTCGGGGAGGATGCTGGGGAGCTGTTTTTT. As protein: CASSPPLGEDAGELFF.